This is a list of T cell receptor beta chains from one sample in a study of T cell responses to AZD1222 COVID-19 vaccine. Clones were read by immunoSEQ multiplex PCR, and TCRdb kept only the in-frame ones, dropping some. The sample records 90,000 to 120,000 clones, around nine tenths being singletons. The sequencing used peripheral blood, collected on day 0 of AZD1222 vaccination. All receptors come from an adult in good health. CDR3s include the opening cysteine and the closing phenylalanine or tryptophan.

J gene	V gene	CDR3 protein
TRBJ1-2	TRBV2	CASLWGAGYGYTF
TRBJ1-3	TRBV6-6	CASRETSDSGNTIYF
TRBJ1-6	TRBV7-2	CASSTTKNSPLHF
TRBJ1-2	TRBV4-1	CASSQDRSGIPGYTF
TRBJ1-2	TRBV6-1	CASSDRQTYGYTF
TRBJ1-2	TRBV5-1	CASSLPGLGYGYTF
TRBJ1-6	TRBV4-1	CASTLYGESSYNSPLHF
TRBJ1-1	TRBV7-3	CASSLWGANTEAFF
TRBJ2-2	TRBV19	CASSILGSTGELFF
TRBJ1-5	TRBV5-4	CASSSEGHF
TRBJ2-2	TRBV27	CASRRYTGELFF
TRBJ2-5	TRBV27	CASSGGGAQETQYF
TRBJ2-2	TRBV18	CASSPPRGQNTGELFF
TRBJ1-4	TRBV6-2/TRBV6-3	CASSYGQENEKLFF
TRBJ2-5	TRBV5-1	CASRGTGGNQETQYF
TRBJ2-5	TRBV29-1	CSVATSGGAETQYF
TRBJ2-7	TRBV28	CAGRGTGAYEQYF
TRBJ1-1	TRBV7-8	CASSPGQGTFGTEAFF
TRBJ2-7	TRBV9	CASRPVRGNSYEQYF
TRBJ2-2	TRBV7-9	CASSLVSAAGELFF
TRBJ2-3	TRBV29-1	CSVGVAGFSTDTQYF
TRBJ1-2	TRBV4-3	CASSQGRQGAPGYGYTF
TRBJ1-5	TRBV19	CASRAGNNQPQHF
TRBJ1-3	TRBV7-2	CASSLRAGSGNTIYF
TRBJ2-7	TRBV6-2/TRBV6-3	CASSWYGTAYTYEQYF
TRBJ2-7	TRBV27	CASSDYRDEQYF
TRBJ1-3	TRBV7-8	CASSLVAVAGNTIYF
TRBJ1-5	TRBV29-1	CSVDGGGNQPQHF
TRBJ2-7	TRBV3-1/TRBV3-2	CASSQDWRGAPREEQYF